The 2 T cell receptor beta chains below all came from one sample that was sequenced in a study of Ad26.COV2.S vaccination and SARS-CoV-2 variants. Specified treatment: about 20 received Ad26.COV2.S at low or high dose, single or two shots; a few received placebo; per-sample allocation not given. The samples were gathered on day 63 after the first injection of vaccine or placebo. Measured with immunoSEQ multiplex PCR; TCRdb has only the in-frame clones, and not every one. The sample includes about 350,000 clones, approximately 84% of them seen just once. Material: peripheral blood, obtained in a trial of Ad26.COV2.S vaccine versus placebo. The receptors stem from a person between 18 and 59 years old who received the Ad26.COV2.S COVID-19 vaccine or a placebo.

V usage is TRBV5-4 and J usage is TRBJ1-1, with a weak D call TRBD1 (5 bases). Germline CDR1 reads SGHNT; CDR2 reads YYREEE (reference sequence). With 3 bases removed from V and 1 base from J, the gap between germline ends came to 7 bases. The CDR3 sequence is 13 residues long. The CDR3 DNA sequence: TGTGCCAGCAGCTCTACAGGGAACACTGAAGCTTTCTTT. This codes for CASSSTGNTEAFF.

V and J are TRBV6-5 and TRBJ2-7; a weak D match, TRBD1 (6 bases). The CDR3 contains 12 residues. Trimming stripped 7 bases from V and 3 bases from J, with 10 bases between. In germline, CDR1 is MNHEY, CDR2 SVGAGI. The DNA for the CDR3 is TGTGCCAGCATACAGGGATTCTACGAGCAGTACTTC. It is translated as CASIQGFYEQYF.